The following is a T cell receptor (beta chain) sequence with its context. The record originates from a study of blood T cell repertoires in COVID-19. About the study: Sources were T cells, B-cell-depleted T cells, or PBMCs; the material itself was cDNA or gDNA.

Germline V CDR1 and CDR2: MDHEN, SYDVKM. The CDR3 is 19 residues long. The V end lost 4 bases, the J end lost 6 bases, and 30 bases lay between the germline ends. The assay was immunoSEQ multiplex PCR, and TCRdb's table has in-frame clones only and misses some. The sample has around 350,000 clones, around 84% seen once. The V and J genes are TRBV28 and TRBJ1-2, with D unresolved. What was sequenced was peripheral blood. The clonotype was recovered from a human donor in a cohort sampled during active COVID-19. CDR3 DNA sequence: TGTGCCAGCAGTTCCCGGGCGCTTCCCTTTTCCACAGCGGAGGATGGCTACACCTTC. This codes for CASSSRALPFSTAEDGYTF.